The TCR beta chain under discussion was sequenced for a study of control samples from healthy donors and cancer patients. The CDR3 extends over 16 amino acids. V lost 4 bases, J lost 0 bases, and 14 bases lay in between. Germline V gene sequence: CDR1 LNHDA, CDR2 SQIVND (reference sequence). Profiling relied on immunoSEQ multiplex PCR, and the TCRdb table lists in-frame clones only, not all of them. The repertoire holds roughly 89,000 clones, with 90% to 95% as singletons. Material: blood. The chain employs TRBV19 and TRBJ2-3; perhaps TRBD1 as D (6 bases). The origin of this receptor is a man aged 50 to 60 in good health. The CDR3 region has the DNA TGTGCCAGTAGTAGGGGGACACTATCTAGCACAGATACGCAGTATTTT. Its protein is CASSRGTLSSTDTQYF.